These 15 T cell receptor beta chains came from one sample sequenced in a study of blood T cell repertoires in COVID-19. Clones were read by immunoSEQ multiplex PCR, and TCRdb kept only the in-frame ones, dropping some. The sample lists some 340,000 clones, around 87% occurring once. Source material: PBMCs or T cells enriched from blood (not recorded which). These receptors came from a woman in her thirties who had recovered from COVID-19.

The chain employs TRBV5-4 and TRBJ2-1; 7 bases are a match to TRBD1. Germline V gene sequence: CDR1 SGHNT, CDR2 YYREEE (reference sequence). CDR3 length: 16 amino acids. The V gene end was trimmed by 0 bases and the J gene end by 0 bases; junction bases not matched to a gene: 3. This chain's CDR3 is CASSLGRDSSYNEQFF. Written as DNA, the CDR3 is TGTGCCAGCAGCTTGGGCAGGGACAGCTCCTACAATGAGCAGTTCTTC.

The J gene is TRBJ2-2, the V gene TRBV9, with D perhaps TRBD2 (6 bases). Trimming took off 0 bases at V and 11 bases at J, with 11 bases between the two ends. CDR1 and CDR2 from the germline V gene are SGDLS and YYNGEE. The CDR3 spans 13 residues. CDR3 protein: CASSVGGGTELFF. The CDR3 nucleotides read TGTGCCAGCAGCGTAGGTGGGGGGACTGAGCTGTTTTTT.

The DNA of the CDR3 is TGTGCCAGCAGTTTTGCTAGCTTCCCCGAGCAGTACTTC. As protein: CASSFASFPEQYF. The chain links TRBV28 to TRBJ2-7, with a tentative D call TRBD2 (5 bases). The germline V and J ends were trimmed by 3 bases and 6 bases, with 12 bases remaining between them. Looked up from germline, CDR1 is MDHEN and CDR2 is SYDVKM. CDR3 length: 13 amino acids.

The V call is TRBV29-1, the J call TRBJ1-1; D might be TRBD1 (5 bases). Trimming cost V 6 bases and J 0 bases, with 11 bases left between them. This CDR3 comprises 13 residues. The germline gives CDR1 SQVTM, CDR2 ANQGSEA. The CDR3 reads CSVRGRMNTEAFF. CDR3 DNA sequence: TGCAGCGTGCGGGGACGGATGAACACTGAAGCTTTCTTT.

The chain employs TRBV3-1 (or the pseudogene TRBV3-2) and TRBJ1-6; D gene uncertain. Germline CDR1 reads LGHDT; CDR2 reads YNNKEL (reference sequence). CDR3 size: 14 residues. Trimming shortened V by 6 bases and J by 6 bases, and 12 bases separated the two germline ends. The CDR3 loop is CASREDGVNSPLHF. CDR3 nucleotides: TGTGCCAGCAGGGAAGACGGGGTTAATTCACCCCTCCACTTT.

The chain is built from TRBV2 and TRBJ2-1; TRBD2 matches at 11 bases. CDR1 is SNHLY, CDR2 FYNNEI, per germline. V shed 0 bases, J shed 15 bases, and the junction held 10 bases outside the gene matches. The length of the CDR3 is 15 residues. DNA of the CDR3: TGTGCCAGCAGTGAAGCGCGGCTAGCGGGGGGCTCTCGGTTCTTC. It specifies CASSEARLAGGSRFF.

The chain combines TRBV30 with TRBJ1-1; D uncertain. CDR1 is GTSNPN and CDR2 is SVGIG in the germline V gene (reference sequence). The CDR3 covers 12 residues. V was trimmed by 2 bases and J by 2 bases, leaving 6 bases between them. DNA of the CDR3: TGTGCCTGGAGTTTAACTAACACTGAAGCTTTCTTT. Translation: CAWSLTNTEAFF.

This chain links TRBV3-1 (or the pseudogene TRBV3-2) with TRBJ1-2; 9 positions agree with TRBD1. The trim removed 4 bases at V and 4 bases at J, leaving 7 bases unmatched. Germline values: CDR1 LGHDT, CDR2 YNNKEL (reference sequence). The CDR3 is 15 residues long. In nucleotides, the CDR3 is TGTGCCAGCAGCCCAGTTATGACAGGGGGCTATGGCTACACCTTC. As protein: CASSPVMTGGYGYTF.

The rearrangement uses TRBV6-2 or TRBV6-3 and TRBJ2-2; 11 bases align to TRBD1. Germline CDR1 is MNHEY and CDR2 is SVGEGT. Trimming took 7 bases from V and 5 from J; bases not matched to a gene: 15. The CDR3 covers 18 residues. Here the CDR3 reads CASIPRTGGAGRTGELFF. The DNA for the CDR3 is TGTGCCAGCATCCCCCGGACAGGGGGCGCGGGACGGACCGGGGAGCTGTTTTTT.

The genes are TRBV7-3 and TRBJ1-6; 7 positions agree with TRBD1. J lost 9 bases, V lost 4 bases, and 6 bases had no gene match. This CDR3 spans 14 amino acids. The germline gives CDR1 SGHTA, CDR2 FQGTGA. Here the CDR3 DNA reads TGTGCCAGCAGCTCAGACAGGGCTGGTTCACCCCTCCACTTT. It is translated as CASSSDRAGSPLHF.

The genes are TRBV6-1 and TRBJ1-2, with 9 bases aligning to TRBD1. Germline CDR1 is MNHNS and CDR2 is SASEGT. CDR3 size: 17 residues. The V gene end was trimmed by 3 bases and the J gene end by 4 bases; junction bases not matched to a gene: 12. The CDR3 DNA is TGTGCCAGCAGTGAGCTGACAGGGGGAGGCGCGGGCTATGGCTACACCTTC. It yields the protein CASSELTGGGAGYGYTF.

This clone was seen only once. The CDR3 DNA reads TGCAGCGCCGAGAGGGGGCACGGCTATGGCTACACCTTC. Amino acids: CSAERGHGYGYTF. The chain carries TRBV29-1 and TRBJ1-2; 7 bases align to TRBD1. Trimming cost V 7 bases and J 4 bases; bases outside gene matches: 9. The CDR3 spans 13 residues. Germline V gene sequence: CDR1 SQVTM, CDR2 ANQGSEA.

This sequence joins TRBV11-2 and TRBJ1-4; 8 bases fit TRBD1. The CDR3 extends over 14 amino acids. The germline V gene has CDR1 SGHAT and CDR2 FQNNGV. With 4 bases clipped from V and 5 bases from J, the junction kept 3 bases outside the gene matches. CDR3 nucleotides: TGTGCCAGCAGCTCAGGGGGCGACAATGAAAAACTGTTTTTT. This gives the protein CASSSGGDNEKLFF.

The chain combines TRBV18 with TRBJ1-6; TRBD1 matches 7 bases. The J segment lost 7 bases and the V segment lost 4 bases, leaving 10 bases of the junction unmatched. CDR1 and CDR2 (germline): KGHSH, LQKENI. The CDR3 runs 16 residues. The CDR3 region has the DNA TGTGCCAGCTCACGCGAGGGACAGCCGAACAATTCACCCCTCCACTTT. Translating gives CASSREGQPNNSPLHF.

CDR3 sequence: CASLHALREGTQYF. The CDR3 DNA reads as TGTGCCAGTCTCCACGCCCTCCGGGAGGGTACGCAGTATTTT. The chain uses TRBV6-6 and TRBJ2-3, with 8 bases that match TRBD2. This CDR3 spans 14 amino acids. V gave up 9 bases and J gave up 8 bases; unmatched junction bases: 13. The germline CDR1 and CDR2 sequences are MNHNY and SVGAGI (reference sequence).